The present T cell receptor beta chain was sequenced within a study of identifying expanded T cells in peripheral blood. Study-level points and caveats: Clone count variance between roughly two-week samples rose with total template count. Differentially abundant clones: about 1.2 between replicates, 15 to 17 at roughly 13 days, 18 to 20 at four.

Concerning this clone itself: Antigen: not known.

Healthy donors had no documented immune events, such as infections, while sampled. The V end lost 5 bases, the J end lost 10 bases, and 14 bases lay between the germline ends. Germline V gene data show CDR1 as LNHDA and CDR2 as SQIVND (reference sequence). CDR3 length equals 13 residues. Measured with immunoSEQ multiplex PCR; TCRdb has only the in-frame clones, and not every one. The sample contains approximately 100,000 clones, approximately 90% of which appear only once. The sequencing input was blood. The V call is TRBV19, the J call TRBJ1-4, with a tentative D call TRBD1 (6 bases). The TCR originated in a person aged 18 to 75 in good health. CDR3 sequence reads: CASSSGQLGKLFF. Here the CDR3 DNA reads TGTGCCAGTAGTTCTGGACAGTTAGGAAAACTGTTTTTT.